The source of this T cell receptor beta chain is a study of blood T cell repertoires in COVID-19. Study details: Acute and convalescent COVID-19 specimens originated in the United States, Italy and Spain.

CDR1 is SGHVS and CDR2 is FNYEAQ in the germline V gene. Trimming took off 3 bases at V and 1 base at J, with 9 bases between the two ends. This CDR3 has 14 residues. TCRdb's copy holds only in-frame clones and misses some; the assay was immunoSEQ multiplex PCR. The sample yields about 170,000 clones, 80% to 90% seen once. Self-reported history from a screening survey and questionnaire set each donor's cohort. Sequences were obtained from PBMCs or T cells enriched from blood (not recorded which). The TCR comes from a woman between 45 and 65 years old in a cohort exposed to, infected with or recovered from COVID-19 (not recorded which). The chain joins TRBV7-6 to TRBJ2-5; D is uncertain. CDR3 region: CASSLVTGQETQYF. The CDR3 DNA reads TGTGCCAGCAGCTTGGTTACGGGCCAAGAGACCCAGTACTTC.